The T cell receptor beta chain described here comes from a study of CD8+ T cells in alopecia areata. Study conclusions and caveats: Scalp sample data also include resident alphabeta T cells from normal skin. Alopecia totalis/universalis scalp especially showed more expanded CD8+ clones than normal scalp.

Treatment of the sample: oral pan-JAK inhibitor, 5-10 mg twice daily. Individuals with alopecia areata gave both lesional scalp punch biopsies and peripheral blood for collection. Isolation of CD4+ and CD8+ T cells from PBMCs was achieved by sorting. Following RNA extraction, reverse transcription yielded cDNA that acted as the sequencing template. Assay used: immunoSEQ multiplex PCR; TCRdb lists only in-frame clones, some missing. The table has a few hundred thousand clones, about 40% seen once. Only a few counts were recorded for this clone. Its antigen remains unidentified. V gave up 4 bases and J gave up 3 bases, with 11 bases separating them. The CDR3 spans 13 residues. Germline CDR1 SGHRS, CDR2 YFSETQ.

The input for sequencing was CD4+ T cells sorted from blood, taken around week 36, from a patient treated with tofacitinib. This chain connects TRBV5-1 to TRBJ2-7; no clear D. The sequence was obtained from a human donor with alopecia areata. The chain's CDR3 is CASSLNGIYEQYF. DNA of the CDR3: TGCGCCAGCAGCCTCAACGGAATCTACGAGCAGTACTTC.